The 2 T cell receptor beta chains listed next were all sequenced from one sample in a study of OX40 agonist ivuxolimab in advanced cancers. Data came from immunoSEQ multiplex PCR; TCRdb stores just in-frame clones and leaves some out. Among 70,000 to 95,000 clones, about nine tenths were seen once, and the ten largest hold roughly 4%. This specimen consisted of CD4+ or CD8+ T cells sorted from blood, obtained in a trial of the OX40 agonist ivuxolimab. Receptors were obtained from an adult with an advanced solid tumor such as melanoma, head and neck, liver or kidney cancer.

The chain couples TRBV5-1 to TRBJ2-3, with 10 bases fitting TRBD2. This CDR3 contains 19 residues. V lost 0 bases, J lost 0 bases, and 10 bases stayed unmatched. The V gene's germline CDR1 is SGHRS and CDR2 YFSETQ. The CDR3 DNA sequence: TGCGCCAGCAGCTTGGGGTCTAGCGGGAGAATGGCGAGCACAGATACGCAGTATTTT. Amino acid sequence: CASSLGSSGRMASTDTQYF.

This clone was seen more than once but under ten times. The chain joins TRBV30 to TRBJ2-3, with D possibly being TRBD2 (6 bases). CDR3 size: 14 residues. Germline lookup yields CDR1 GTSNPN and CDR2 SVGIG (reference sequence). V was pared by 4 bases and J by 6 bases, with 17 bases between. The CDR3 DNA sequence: TGTGCCTGGAAAGTAGGGCGGGGCTGGGATACGCAGTATTTT. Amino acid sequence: CAWKVGRGWDTQYF.